This T cell receptor beta chain came from a study of cytomegalovirus exposure and HLA in healthy donors. Study-wide results and limits: According to reports, the classifier identified cytomegalovirus status with high specificity and sensitivity. In a later analysis, a genetic analysis reported fewer productive-TCR N-insertions in an Asian-associated ancestry cluster than the cohort average. Per a prior analysis, the majority of TCR beta V segments were productive roughly 87% or roughly 30% of the time.

CDR3 size: 18 residues. Looked up from germline, CDR1 is SQVTM and CDR2 is ANQGSEA. J gave up 2 bases and V 5 bases, and 20 bases lay outside the gene matches. Primers: 60 Vbeta forward and 13 Jbeta reverse. Measured with immunoSEQ multiplex PCR; TCRdb has only the in-frame clones, and not every one. In the table there are about 67,000 clones, about two thirds of which are singletons. This clone was counted only a few times. Its matching antigen is unknown. The material sequenced was PBMCs. The chain combines TRBV29-1 with TRBJ1-1; 7 nucleotides agree with TRBD1. The TCR sequence derives from a young woman in good health and CMV-seronegative. This chain's CDR3 is CSVRSTGVPNRTNTEAFF. CDR3 DNA: TGCAGCGTTCGGAGCACAGGGGTTCCCAATAGGACAAACACTGAAGCTTTCTTT.